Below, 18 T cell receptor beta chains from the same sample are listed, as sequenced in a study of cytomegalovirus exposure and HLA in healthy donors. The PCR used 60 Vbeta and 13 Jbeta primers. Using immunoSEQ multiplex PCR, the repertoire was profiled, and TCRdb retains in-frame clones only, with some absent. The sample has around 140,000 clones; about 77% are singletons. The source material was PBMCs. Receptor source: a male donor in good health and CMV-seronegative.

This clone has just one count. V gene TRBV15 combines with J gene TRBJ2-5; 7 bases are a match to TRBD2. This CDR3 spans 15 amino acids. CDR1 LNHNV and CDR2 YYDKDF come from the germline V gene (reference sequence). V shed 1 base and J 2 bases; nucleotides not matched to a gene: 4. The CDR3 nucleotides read TGTGCCACCAGCAGAGTTCGAGCGGGGCAAGAGACCCAGTACTTC. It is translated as CATSRVRAGQETQYF.

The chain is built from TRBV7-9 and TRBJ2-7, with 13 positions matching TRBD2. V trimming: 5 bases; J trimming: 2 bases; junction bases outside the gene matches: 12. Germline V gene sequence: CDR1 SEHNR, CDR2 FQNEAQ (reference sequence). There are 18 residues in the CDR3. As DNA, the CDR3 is TGTGCCAGCAGCGATCGAACTAGCGGGGGGGATTCGGCCTACGAGCAGTACTTC. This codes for CASSDRTSGGDSAYEQYF.

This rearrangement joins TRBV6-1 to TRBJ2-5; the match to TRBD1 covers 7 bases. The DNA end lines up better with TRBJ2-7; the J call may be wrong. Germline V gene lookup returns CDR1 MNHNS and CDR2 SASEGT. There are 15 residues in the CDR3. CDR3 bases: TGTGCCAGCAGTGAAGCAGGGGGCATAGCCTACGAGCAGTACTTC. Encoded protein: CASSEAGGIAYEQYF.

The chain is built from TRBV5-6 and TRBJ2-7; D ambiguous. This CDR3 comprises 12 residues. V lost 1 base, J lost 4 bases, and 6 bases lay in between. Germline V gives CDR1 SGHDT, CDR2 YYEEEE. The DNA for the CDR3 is TGTGCCAGCAGCTTGACAGCATACGAGCAGTACTTC. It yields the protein CASSLTAYEQYF. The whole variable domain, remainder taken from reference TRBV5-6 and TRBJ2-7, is DAGVTQSPTHLIKTRGQQVTLRCSPKSGHDTVSWYQQALGQGPQFIFQYYEEEERQRGNFPDRFSGHQFPNYSSELNVNALLLGDSALYLCASSLTAYEQYFGPGTRLTVT.

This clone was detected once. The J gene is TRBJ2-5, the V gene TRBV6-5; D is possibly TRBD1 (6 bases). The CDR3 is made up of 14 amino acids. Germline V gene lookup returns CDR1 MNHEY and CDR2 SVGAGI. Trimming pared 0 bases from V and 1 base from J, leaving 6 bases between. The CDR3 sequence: CASSYSQGQETQYF. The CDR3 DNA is TGTGCCAGCAGTTACTCACAGGGCCAAGAGACCCAGTACTTC.

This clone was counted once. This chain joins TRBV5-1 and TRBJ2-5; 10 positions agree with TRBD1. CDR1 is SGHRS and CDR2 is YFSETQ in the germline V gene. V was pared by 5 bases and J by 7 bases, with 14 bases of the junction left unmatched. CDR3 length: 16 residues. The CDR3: CASRLWIDRGLGTQYF. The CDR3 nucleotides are TGCGCCAGCAGGTTGTGGATTGACAGGGGGCTTGGGACCCAGTACTTC. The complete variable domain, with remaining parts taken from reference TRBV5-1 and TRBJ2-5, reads KAGVTQTPRYLIKTRGQQVTLSCSPISGHRSVSWYQQTPGQGLQFLFEYFSETQRNKGNFPGRFSGRQFSNSRSEMNVSTLELGDSALYLCASRLWIDRGLGTQYFGPGTRLLVL.

The DNA for the CDR3 is TGTGCCAGTTCCCCCGATGGCCCCGGGGAGCTGTTTTTT. This codes for CASSPDGPGELFF. The V and J genes are TRBV19 and TRBJ2-2, with unresolved D. The CDR3 has 13 residues. The germline CDR1 and CDR2 sequences are LNHDA and SQIVND (reference sequence). V lost 8 bases, J lost 6 bases, and 13 bases lay in between.

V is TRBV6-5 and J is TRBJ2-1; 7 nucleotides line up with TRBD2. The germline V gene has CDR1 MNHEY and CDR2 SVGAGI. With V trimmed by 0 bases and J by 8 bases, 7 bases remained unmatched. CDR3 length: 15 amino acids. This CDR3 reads CASSYSTGLIDEQFF. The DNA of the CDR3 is TGTGCCAGCAGTTACTCGACGGGACTAATTGATGAGCAGTTCTTC.

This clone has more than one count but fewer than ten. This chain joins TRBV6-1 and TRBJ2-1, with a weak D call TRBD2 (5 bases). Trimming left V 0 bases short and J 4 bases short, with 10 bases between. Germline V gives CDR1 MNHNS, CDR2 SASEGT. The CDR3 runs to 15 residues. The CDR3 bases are TGTGCCAGCAGTGAAGCTCCTCCGGGGTACAATGAGCAGTTCTTC. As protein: CASSEAPPGYNEQFF.

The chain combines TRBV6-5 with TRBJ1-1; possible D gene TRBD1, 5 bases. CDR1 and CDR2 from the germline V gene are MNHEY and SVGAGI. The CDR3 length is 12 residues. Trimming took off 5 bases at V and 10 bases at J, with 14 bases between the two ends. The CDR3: CASSGPGRGAFF. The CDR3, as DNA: TGTGCCAGCAGTGGCCCAGGGAGGGGAGCTTTCTTT.

The CDR3 region has the DNA TGTGCCAGCAGTGGACTAGCGGGGGCTCCCTACGAGCAGTACTTC. Translation gives CASSGLAGAPYEQYF. The gene calls are TRBV6-5 and TRBJ2-7; the match to TRBD2 covers 13 bases. With 5 bases clipped from V and 2 bases from J, the junction kept 3 bases outside the gene matches. From germline, CDR1 is MNHEY and CDR2 SVGAGI. The CDR3 totals 15 residues.

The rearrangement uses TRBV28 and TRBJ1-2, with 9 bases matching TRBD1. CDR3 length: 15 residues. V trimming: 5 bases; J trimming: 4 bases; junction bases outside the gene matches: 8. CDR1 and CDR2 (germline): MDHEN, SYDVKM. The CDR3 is CASSPMGQGLYGYTF. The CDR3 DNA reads TGTGCCAGCAGTCCGATGGGACAGGGCCTCTATGGCTACACCTTC.

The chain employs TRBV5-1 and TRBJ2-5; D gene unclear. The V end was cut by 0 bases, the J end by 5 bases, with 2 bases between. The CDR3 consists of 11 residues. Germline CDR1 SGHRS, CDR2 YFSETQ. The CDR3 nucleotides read TGCGCCAGCAGCTTGGCGGAGACCCAGTACTTC. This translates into CASSLAETQYF.

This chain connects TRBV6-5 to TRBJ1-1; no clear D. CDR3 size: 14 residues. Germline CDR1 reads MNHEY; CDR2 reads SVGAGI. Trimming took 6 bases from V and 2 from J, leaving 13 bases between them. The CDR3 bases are TGTGCCAGCAGCCCGCGGACTCTAAACACTGAAGCTTTCTTT. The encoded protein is CASSPRTLNTEAFF.

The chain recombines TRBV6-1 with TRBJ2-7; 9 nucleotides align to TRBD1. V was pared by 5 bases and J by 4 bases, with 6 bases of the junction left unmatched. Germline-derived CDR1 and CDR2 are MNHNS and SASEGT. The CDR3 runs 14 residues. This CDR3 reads CASSTRQGEYEQYF. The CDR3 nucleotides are TGTGCCAGCAGTACAAGACAGGGGGAGTACGAGCAGTACTTC.

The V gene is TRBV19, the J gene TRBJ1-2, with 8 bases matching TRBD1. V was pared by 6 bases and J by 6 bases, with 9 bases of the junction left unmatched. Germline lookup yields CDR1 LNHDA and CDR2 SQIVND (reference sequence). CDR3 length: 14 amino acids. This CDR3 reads CASSHGRTGNGYTF. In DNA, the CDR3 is TGTGCCAGTAGCCACGGACGGACAGGGAATGGCTACACCTTC.

CDR3 sequence reads: CASSLRGAGELFF. CDR3 nucleotide sequence: TGTGCCAGCAGCCTTCGGGGGGCCGGGGAGCTGTTTTTT. The gene calls are TRBV14 and TRBJ2-2, with TRBD2 identical over 7 bases. J lost 6 bases, V lost 4 bases, and 2 bases had no gene match. Germline CDR1 is SGHDN and CDR2 is FVKESK. The CDR3 consists of 13 residues.

The CDR3 protein is CASSRGAGIEQFF. The CDR3 DNA reads TGCGCCAGCTCGCGGGGGGCCGGTATTGAGCAGTTCTTC. The chain uses TRBV4-3 and TRBJ2-1; 8 nucleotides line up with TRBD2. Losses at the gene ends were 8 bases for V and 9 bases for J; bases not matched to a gene: 9. The germline gives CDR1 LGHNA, CDR2 YSLEER. CDR3 size: 13 residues.